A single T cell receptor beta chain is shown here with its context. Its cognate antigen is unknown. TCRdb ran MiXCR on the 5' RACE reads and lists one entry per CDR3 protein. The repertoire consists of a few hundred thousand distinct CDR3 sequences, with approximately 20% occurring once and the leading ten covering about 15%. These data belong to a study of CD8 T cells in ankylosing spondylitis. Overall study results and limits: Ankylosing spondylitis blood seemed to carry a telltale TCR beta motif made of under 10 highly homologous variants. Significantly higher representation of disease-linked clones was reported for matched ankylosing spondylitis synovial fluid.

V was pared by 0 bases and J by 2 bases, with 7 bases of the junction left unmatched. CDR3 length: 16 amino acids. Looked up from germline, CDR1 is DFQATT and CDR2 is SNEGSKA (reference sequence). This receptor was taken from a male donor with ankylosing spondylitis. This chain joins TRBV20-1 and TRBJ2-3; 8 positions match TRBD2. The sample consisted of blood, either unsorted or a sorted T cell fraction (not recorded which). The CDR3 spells CSARDRLALYTDTQYF. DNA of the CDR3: TGCAGTGCTAGAGATCGACTAGCGTTATACACAGATACGCAGTATTTT.